The text below deals with one T cell receptor (beta chain). This clonotype was recorded at least ten times. Its recognized antigen is unknown. No qualities accompany the bases; no much larger clone lies one base away. The CDR3 spans 13 residues, from the cysteine through the phenylalanine. Left in the record is the CDR3 DNA by itself, 39 bases read in frame from the first base. CDR1 and CDR2 are drawn from the germline V gene: SGHTS, YDEGEE. V and J are truncated by 4 bases and 2 bases respectively, leaving an intervening sequence of 10 bases. The sample originates from a study of T cells after yellow fever vaccination (dated by TCRdb to about 2019). About the full investigation: Libraries from fractions with low cell numbers were prepared with the SMART-Seq v4 Ultra Low Input RNA kit. To follow T-cell clones before and after primary and booster YFV17D yellow fever vaccination, bulk TCR alpha and beta repertoires were sequenced over time. Two healthy male donors, one aged 18 to 29 and one aged 30 to 40 years, were included in the cohort. Bulk PBMC replicates and cell subsets were isolated from blood drawn at multiple timepoints before and after both primary and secondary immunization. Study-wide findings and limitations: A small share of clonotypes was detected in both CD4 and CD8 compartments, with the overlap likely arising from convergent recombination. The study included only a couple of donors, which limits how far the findings can be generalized. Because abundant contaminating clonotypes from the bulk population could be contained in FACS-sorted repertoires, computational filtering was required. Most clones expanded after primary vaccination (almost 97% of CD4 and around nine tenths of CD8) were re-detected after the booster, suggesting that broad memory maintenance occurred. The secondary T-cell response was weaker than the primary response but faster, peaking on day 5 instead of day 15.

Sequencing was carried out with an Illumina NovaSeq 6000. Synthesis of TCR cDNA relied on 5'RACE template switching, a step that introduced a universal primer site along with unique molecular identifiers. Priming of cDNA synthesis was performed from both the TCR alpha and TCR beta constant segments. Libraries were amplified in two PCR steps, with sample barcodes and sequencing adapters added in the second step. Sequencing of the libraries was done on either Illumina HiSeq 2500 (2x100 bp) or NovaSeq (2x150 bp). As for how the authors treated the data: Demultiplexing of reads and collapsing into UMI consensus sequences were performed with MIGEC, and V(D)J alignment was carried out with MiXCR. Vaccine-responding clonotypes were defined with edgeR using replicate PBMC samples, requiring FDR below 0.01 and a log2 fold change above 5 up to day 15. Each bulk clonotype received a CD4 or CD8 identity based on whether the sequenced CD4 or CD8 repertoire contained that clonotype at higher abundance. The public reads were quality trimmed at Q25 with fastp and then assembled into clones with MiXCR by TCRdb, keeping productive beta chains. Entries are consolidated by CDR3 protein sequence, retaining the most common genes and DNA. These V and J calls derive from TCRdb rather than the authors' analysis. The sample table records around 320,000 distinct CDR3 sequences; approximately 4% of these occur just once. Around 19% of the sample is held by the ten biggest clonotypes.

According to the study, the label for this sample's treatment or condition signals: live attenuated yellow fever vaccine strain. At each blood-draw timepoint, two biological replicates of bulk PBMCs were obtained. PBMCs were isolated from peripheral blood using a standard Ficoll-Paque protocol. RNA was extracted with TriZol from bulk PBMCs, CD4 and CD8 fractions, and dextramer-positive and dextramer-negative fractions. Here the sequenced sample was PBMCs, taken 15 days after the yellow fever booster vaccination. The origin of this receptor is a man aged 18 to 30 who received the YFV17D yellow fever vaccine. The sequence is built from TRBV5-8 and TRBJ2-7, and the D gene may be TRBD2, 5 bases matching. Here the CDR3 is given as CASSPPGAYEQYF. The nucleotide sequence reads TGTGCCAGCAGCCCCCCCGGGGCCTACGAGCAGTACTTC.